The entry below gives a single T cell receptor (beta chain) sequence along with its context. This sample is part of a study of blood T cell repertoires in COVID-19. About the research overall: Collection of acute and convalescent COVID-19 samples took place in the United States, Italy and Spain. T cells, B-cell-depleted T cells, or PBMCs supplied cDNA or gDNA.

The CDR3 sequence is 15 residues long. Germline CDR1 and CDR2: SGHRS and YFSETQ. With 0 bases removed from V and 2 bases from J, the gap between germline ends came to 11 bases. Authors' processing steps: Nucleated cell number was recorded as an estimate derived from reference gene primer amplification. Repertoires were generated with immunoSEQ multiplex PCR, while TCRdb's copy carries only in-frame clones and drops some. The V and J calls and clone size were taken over from that table, and D and trimming were inferred from the DNA. The repertoire has about 27,000 clones, 83% of them found once; the top ten carry about 25%.

This chain uses TRBV5-1 with TRBJ2-5; perhaps TRBD1 as D (6 bases). The sequence derives from a man between 70 and 80 years old with active COVID-19. Material: peripheral blood. CDR3 sequence reads: CASSLGPQGQETQYF. CDR3 coding DNA: TGCGCCAGCAGCTTGGGGCCACAGGGACAAGAGACCCAGTACTTC. The full variable domain, with the rest looked up from reference TRBV5-1 and TRBJ2-5, is KAGVTQTPRYLIKTRGQQVTLSCSPISGHRSVSWYQQTPGQGLQFLFEYFSETQRNKGNFPGRFSGRQFSNSRSEMNVSTLELGDSALYLCASSLGPQGQETQYFGPGTRLLVL.